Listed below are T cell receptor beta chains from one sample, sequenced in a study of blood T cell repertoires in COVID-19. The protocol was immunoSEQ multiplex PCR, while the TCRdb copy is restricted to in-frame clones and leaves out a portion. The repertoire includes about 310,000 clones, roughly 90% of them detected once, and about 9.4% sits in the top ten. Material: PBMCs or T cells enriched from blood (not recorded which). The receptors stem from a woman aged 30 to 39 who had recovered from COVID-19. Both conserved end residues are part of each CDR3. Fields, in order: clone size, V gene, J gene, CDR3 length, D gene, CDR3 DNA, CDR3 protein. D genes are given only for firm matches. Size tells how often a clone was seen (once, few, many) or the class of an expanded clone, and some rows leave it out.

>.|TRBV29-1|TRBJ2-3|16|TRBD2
TGCAGCGTGAGGGGACTAGCGGGAGGTCTGACAGATACGCAGTATTTT
CSVRGLAGGLTDTQYF
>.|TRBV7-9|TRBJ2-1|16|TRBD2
TGTGCCAGCAGCTCCGAGGATAGCGGGGGCTACAATGAGCAGTTCTTC
CASSSEDSGGYNEQFF
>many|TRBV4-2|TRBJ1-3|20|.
TGTGCCAGCAGCCAAGCTGGCGCTCGGGAGGGGAAGTTCTCTGGAAACACCATATATTTT
CASSQAGAREGKFSGNTIYF
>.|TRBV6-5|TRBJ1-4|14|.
TGTGCCAGCAGTCGGACAGCAACTAATGAAAAACTGTTTTTT
CASSRTATNEKLFF
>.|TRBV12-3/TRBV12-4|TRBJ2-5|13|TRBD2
TGTGCCAGCAGTTTGGCGGGGGGGGAGACCCAGTACTTC
CASSLAGGETQYF
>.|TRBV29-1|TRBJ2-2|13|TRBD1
TGCAGCGCCCGTGACAGGGTGTTCGGGGAGCTGTTTTTT
CSARDRVFGELFF
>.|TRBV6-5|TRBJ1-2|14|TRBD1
TGTGCCAGCAGGTGGGACAGGGTTAACTATGGCTACACCTTC
CASRWDRVNYGYTF
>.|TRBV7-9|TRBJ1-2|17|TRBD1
TGTGCCAGCAGCTTAGGACAGGGGGAGGCTAGTTTCTATGGCTACACCTTC
CASSLGQGEASFYGYTF
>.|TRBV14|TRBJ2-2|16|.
TGTGCCAGCAGCCAGCAGGGGATCGGCGTCACCGGGGAGCTGTTTTTT
CASSQQGIGVTGELFF
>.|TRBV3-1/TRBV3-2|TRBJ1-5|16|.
TGTGCCAGCAGCCAATCTGGGGGGGATAGCAATCAGCCCCAGCATTTT
CASSQSGGDSNQPQHF
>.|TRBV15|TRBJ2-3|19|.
TGTGCCACCAGCAACAAACCGGCGTGGGGTGGGGGGATTTCAGATACGCAGTATTTT
CATSNKPAWGGGISDTQYF
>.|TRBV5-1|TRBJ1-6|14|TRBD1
TGCGCCAGCAGCCCGGGACAGGAGAATTCACCCCTCCACTTT
CASSPGQENSPLHF
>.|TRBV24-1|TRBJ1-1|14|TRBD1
TGTGCCACCAGTCCCGGACAGGGCGGGACTGAAGCTTTCTTT
CATSPGQGGTEAFF
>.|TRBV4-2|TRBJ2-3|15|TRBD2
TGTGCCAGCAGCTCTCGGGGCGGGAGGGTAGATACGCAGTATTTT
CASSSRGGRVDTQYF
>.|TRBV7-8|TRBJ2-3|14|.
TGTGCCAGCAGCTTAGAGGGAGTTACAGATACGCAGTATTTT
CASSLEGVTDTQYF
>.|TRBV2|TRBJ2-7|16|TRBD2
TGTGCCAGCAGTGAAGCGTTCACTAGCGGGCTCTACGAGCAGTACTTC
CASSEAFTSGLYEQYF
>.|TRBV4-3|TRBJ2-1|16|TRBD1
TGCGCCAGCAGCCAAGCCGGACAGGGAACGTACAATGAGCAGTTCTTC
CASSQAGQGTYNEQFF
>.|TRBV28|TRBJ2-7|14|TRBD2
TGTGCCAGCAGACTAGCGGGAGAGCTCTACGAGCAGTACTTC
CASRLAGELYEQYF
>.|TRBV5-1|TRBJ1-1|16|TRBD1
TGCGCCAGCACCTCTCCCGACAGGGGGCTGGGCACTGAAGCTTTCTTT
CASTSPDRGLGTEAFF
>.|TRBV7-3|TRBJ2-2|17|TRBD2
TGTGCCAGCAGCCCTAGCGGGAGGGCCCCGGGCACCGGGGAGCTGTTTTTT
CASSPSGRAPGTGELFF
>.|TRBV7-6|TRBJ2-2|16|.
TGTGCCAGCAGCTTAGGTTCTAGTCCGAACACCGGGGAGCTGTTTTTT
CASSLGSSPNTGELFF
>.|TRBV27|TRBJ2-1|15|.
TGTGCCAGCAGTTTGGGGAGCGGCCTAGGAGATGAGCAGTTCTTC
CASSLGSGLGDEQFF
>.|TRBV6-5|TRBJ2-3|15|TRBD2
TGTGCCAGCAGGGGACTAGCGGGAGGGCCAGATACGCAGTATTTT
CASRGLAGGPDTQYF
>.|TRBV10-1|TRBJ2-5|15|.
TGCGCCAGCAGTGAGTCCGGGGTGTCGAGGGAGACCCAGTACTTC
CASSESGVSRETQYF
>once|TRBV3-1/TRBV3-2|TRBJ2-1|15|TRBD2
TGTGCCAGCAGTCGGGGGGACCCCTCCTACAATGAGCAGTTCTTC
CASSRGDPSYNEQFF
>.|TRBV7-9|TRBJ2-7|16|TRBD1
TGTGCCAGCAGCCGCCCCCGGGACAGGGGGACCCACGAGCAGTACTTC
CASSRPRDRGTHEQYF
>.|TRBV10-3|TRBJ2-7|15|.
TGTGCCATCAGTGACAGGACTGGTAACTCCTACGAGCAGTACTTC
CAISDRTGNSYEQYF
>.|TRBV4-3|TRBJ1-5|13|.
TGCGCCAGCAGCCAAGATCTAGATCAGCCCCAGCATTTT
CASSQDLDQPQHF
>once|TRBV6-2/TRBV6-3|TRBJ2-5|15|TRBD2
TGTGCCAGCAGTTACTCCCCCGCGGGAGATGAGACCCAGTACTTC
CASSYSPAGDETQYF
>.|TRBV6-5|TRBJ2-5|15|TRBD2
TGTGCCAGCAGCTTACTAGCGGGAGTTGGAGAGACCCAGTACTTC
CASSLLAGVGETQYF
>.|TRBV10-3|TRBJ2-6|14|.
TGTGCCATCAGTGAGCAGGTTGGGGCCAACGTCCTGACTTTC
CAISEQVGANVLTF
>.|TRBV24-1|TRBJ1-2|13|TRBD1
TGTGCCACCAGTGACGCAGGGGGATCTGGCTACACCTTC
CATSDAGGSGYTF
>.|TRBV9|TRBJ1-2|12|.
TGTGCCAGCAGCCCGAACCCGGGGGGCTACACCTTC
CASSPNPGGYTF
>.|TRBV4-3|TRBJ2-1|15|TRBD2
TGCGCCAGCAGCCAAGTTAGCGGGGCTTACAATGAGCAGTTCTTC
CASSQVSGAYNEQFF
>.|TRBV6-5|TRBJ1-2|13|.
TGTGCCAGCCGCCGAGGGCGCGGCTATGGCTACACCTTC
CASRRGRGYGYTF
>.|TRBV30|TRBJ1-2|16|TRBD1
TGTGCCTGGGAAGGACCTGGGACAGGGGGACGGTATGGCTACACCTTC
CAWEGPGTGGRYGYTF
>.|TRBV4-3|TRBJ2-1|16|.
TGCGCCAGCAGCCAAGATCTCGGGAGCTCCTACAATGAGCAGTTCTTC
CASSQDLGSSYNEQFF
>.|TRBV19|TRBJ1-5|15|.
TGTGCCAGTAGTACTCGGCGGGTGAGCAATCAGCCCCAGCATTTT
CASSTRRVSNQPQHF
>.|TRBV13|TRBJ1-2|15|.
TGTGCCAGCCGATTTAGAAGGGGCTGGGTTGATGGCTACACCTTC
CASRFRRGWVDGYTF
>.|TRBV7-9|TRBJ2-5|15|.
TGTGCCAGCAGCTTAGTTTTGGCAGGACAAGAGACCCAGTACTTC
CASSLVLAGQETQYF
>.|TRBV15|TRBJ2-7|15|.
TGTGCCACCAGCAGCCATACAAACGCAAATTACGAGCAGTACTTC
CATSSHTNANYEQYF
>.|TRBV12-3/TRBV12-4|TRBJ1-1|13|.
TGTGCCAGCAGTTTCGAGGGGGGGAGGGAAGCTTTCTTT
CASSFEGGREAFF
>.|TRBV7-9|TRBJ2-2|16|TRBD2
TGTGCCAGCAGCGATCTAGCGGGAGGGAGGACCGGGGAGCTGTTTTTT
CASSDLAGGRTGELFF
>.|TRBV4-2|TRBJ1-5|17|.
TGTGCCAGCAGCCAGTCTAGGGCCCGGGGAGGGAATCAGCCCCAGCATTTT
CASSQSRARGGNQPQHF
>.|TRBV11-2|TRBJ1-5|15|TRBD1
TGTGCCAGCAGCTTAGAGGCAGGGGGCGGACAGCCCCAGCATTTT
CASSLEAGGGQPQHF
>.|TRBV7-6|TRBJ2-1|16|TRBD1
TGTGCCAGCAGCTTAGCTGCAGGGGGCGGGGAGGATGAGCAGTTCTTC
CASSLAAGGGEDEQFF